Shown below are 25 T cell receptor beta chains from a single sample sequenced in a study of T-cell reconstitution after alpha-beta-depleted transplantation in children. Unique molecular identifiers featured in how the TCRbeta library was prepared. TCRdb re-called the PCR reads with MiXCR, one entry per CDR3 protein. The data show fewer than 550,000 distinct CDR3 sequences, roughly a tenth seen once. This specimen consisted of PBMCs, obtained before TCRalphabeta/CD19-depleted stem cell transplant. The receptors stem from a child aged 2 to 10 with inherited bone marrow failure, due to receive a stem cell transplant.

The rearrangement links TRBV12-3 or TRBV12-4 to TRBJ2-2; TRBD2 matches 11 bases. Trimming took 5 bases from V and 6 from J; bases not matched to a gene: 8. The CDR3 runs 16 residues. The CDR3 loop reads CASSELAGEGPGELFF. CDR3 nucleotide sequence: TGTGCCAGCAGTGAACTAGCGGGAGAGGGACCCGGGGAGCTGTTTTTT.

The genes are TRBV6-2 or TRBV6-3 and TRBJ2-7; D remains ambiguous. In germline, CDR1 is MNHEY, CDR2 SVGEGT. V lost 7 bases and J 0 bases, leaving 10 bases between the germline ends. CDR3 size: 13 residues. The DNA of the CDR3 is TGTGCCAGCACCCAGGTGCTCTCCTACGAGCAGTACTTC. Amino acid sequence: CASTQVLSYEQYF.

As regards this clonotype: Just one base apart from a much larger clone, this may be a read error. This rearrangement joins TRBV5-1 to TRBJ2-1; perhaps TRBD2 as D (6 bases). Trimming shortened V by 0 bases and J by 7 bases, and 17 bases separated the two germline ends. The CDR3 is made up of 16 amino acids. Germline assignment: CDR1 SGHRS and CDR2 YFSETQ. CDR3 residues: CASSLALGGTGNEQFF. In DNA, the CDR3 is TGCGCCAGCAGCTTGGCCCTGGGAGGTACTGGAAATGAGCAGTTCTTC.

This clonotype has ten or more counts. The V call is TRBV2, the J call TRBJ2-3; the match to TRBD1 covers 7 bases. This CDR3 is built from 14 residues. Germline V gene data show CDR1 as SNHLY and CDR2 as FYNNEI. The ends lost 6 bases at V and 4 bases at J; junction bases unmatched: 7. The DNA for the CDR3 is TGTGCCAGCAGCGGTGGGACAGCCTCAGATACGCAGTATTTT. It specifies CASSGGTASDTQYF.

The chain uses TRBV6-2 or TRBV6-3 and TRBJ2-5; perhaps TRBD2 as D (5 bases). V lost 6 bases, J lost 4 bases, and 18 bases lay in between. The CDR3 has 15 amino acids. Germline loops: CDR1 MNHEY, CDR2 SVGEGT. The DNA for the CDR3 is TGTGCCAGCAGCGCCAGAGTAGCGTTGGCAGAGACCCAGTACTTC. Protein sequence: CASSARVALAETQYF.

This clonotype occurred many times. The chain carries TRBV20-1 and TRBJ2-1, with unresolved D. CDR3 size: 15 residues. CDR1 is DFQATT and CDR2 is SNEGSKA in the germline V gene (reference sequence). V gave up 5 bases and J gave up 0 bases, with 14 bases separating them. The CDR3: CSAETWWNSYNEQFF. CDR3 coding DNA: TGCAGTGCTGAAACGTGGTGGAACTCCTACAATGAGCAGTTCTTC.

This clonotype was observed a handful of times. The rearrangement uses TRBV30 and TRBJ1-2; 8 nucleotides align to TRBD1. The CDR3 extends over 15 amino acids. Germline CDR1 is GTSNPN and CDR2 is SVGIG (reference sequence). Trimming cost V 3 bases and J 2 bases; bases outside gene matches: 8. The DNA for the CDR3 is TGTGCCTGGAGGAATGGACAGGGCAGGAACTATGGCTACACCTTC. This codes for CAWRNGQGRNYGYTF.

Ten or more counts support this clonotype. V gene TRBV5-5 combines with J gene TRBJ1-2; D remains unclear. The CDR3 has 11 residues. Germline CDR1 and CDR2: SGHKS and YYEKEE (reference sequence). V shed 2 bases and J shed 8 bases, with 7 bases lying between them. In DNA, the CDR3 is TGTGCCAGCAGCTTTGAGAGGGGCTACACCTTC. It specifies CASSFERGYTF. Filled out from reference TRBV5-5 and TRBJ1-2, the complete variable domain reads DAGVTQSPTHLIKTRGQQVTLRCSPISGHKSVSWYQQVLGQGPQFIFQYYEKEERGRGNFPDRFSARQFPNYSSELNVNALLLGDSALYLCASSFERGYTFGSGTRLTVV.

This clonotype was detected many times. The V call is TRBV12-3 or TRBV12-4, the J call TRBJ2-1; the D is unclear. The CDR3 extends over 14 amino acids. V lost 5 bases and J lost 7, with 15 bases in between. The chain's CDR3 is CASSIGPERNEQFF. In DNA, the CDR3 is TGTGCCAGCAGTATCGGACCCGAAAGGAATGAGCAGTTCTTC.

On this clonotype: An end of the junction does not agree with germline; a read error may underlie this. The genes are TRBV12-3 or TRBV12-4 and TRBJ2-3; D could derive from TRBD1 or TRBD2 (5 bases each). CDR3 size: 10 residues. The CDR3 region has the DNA TGTGCCAGCAGTCCCCCGGGACCCCAATTT. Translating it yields CASSPPGPQF.

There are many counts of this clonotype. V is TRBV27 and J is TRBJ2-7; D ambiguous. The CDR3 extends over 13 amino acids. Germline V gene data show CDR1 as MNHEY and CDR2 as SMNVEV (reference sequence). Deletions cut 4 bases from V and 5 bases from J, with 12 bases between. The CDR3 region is CASSSPTGHEQYF. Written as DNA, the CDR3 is TGTGCCAGCAGTTCACCGACTGGGCACGAGCAGTACTTC.

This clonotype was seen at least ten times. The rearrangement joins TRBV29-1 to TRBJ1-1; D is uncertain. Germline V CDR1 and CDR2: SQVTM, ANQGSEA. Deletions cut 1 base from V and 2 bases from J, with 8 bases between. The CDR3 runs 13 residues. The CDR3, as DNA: TGCAGCGTTGAAGTCGGACTAAACACTGAAGCTTTCTTT. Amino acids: CSVEVGLNTEAFF.

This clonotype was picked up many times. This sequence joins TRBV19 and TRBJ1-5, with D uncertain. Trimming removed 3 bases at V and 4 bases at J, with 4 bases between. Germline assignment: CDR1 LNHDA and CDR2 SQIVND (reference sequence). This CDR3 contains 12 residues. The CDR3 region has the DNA TGTGCCAGTAGTATGCAGAATCAGCCCCAGCATTTT. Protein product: CASSMQNQPQHF.

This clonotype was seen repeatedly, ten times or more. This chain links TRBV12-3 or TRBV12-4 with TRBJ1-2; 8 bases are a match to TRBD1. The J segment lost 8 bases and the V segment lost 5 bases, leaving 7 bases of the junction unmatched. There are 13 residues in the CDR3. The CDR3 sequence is CASSPRTGWGYTF. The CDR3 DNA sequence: TGTGCCAGCAGTCCCCGGACAGGGTGGGGCTACACCTTC.

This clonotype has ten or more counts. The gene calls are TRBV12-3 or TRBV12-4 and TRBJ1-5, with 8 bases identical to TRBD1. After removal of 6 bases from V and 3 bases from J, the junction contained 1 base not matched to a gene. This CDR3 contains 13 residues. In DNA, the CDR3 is TGTGCCAGCAGGGACAGGGACAATCAGCCCCAGCATTTT. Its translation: CASRDRDNQPQHF.

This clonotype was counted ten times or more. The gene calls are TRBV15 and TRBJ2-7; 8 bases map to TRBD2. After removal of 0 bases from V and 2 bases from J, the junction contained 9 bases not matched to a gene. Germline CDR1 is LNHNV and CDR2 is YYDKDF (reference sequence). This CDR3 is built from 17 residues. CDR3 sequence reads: CATSRDPRLASTYEQYF. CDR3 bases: TGTGCCACCAGCAGAGATCCCCGACTAGCGTCTACCTACGAGCAGTACTTC.

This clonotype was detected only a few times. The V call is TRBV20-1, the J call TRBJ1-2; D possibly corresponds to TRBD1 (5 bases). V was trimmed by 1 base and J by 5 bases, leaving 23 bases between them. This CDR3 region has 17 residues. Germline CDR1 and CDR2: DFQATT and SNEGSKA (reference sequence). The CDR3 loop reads CSARGLGVRPAGYGYTF. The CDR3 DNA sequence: TGCAGTGCTAGAGGCCTGGGGGTCAGACCGGCAGGTTATGGCTACACCTTC.

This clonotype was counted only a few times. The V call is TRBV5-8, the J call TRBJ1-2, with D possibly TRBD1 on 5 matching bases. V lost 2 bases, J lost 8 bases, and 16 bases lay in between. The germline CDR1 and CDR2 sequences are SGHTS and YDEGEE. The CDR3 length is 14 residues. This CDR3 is CASSLQPGPDGYTF. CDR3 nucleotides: TGTGCCAGCAGCTTACAACCGGGGCCAGACGGCTACACCTTC.

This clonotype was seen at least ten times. The CDR3 region is CASGGGLAGLGEQFF. The CDR3 nucleotides are TGTGCCAGCGGGGGGGGACTAGCGGGATTGGGTGAGCAGTTCTTC. The chain recombines TRBV2 with TRBJ2-1, with TRBD2 matching 13 bases. Unmatched junction bases numbered 10, after V lost 8 bases and J lost 9 bases. Germline V CDR1 and CDR2: SNHLY, FYNNEI. The CDR3 has 15 residues.

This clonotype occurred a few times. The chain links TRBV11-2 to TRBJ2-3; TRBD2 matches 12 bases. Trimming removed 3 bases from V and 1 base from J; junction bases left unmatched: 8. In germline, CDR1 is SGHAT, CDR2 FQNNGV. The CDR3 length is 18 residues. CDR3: CASSFPSGRARGTDTQYF. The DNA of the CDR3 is TGTGCCAGCAGCTTCCCTAGCGGGAGGGCCAGGGGCACAGATACGCAGTATTTT.

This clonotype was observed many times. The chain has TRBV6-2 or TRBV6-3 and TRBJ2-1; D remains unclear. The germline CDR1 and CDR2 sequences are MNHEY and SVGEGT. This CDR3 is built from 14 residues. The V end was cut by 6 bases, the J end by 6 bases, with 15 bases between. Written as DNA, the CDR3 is TGTGCCAGCAGGAAATCCTTGGAGAGCAATGAGCAGTTCTTC. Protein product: CASRKSLESNEQFF.

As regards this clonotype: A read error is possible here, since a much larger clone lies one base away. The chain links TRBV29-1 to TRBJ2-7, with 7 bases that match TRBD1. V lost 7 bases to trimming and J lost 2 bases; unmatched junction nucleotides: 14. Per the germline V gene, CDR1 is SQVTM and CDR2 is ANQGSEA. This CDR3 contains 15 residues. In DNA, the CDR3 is TGCAGCGCCTGGCTTTCCGGGACAGTGGCCTACGAGCAGTACTTC. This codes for CSAWLSGTVAYEQYF.

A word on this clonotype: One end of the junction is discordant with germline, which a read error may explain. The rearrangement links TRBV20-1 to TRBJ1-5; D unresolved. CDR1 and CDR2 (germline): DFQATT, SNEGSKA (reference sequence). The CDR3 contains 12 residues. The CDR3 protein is CIARDGDQPQHF. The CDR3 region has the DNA TGCATTGCTAGAGATGGGGATCAGCCCCAGCATTTT.

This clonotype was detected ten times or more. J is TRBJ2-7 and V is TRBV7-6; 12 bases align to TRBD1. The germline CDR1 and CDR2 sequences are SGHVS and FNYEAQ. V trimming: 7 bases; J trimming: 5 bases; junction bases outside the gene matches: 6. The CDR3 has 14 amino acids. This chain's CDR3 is CASTSGTGGNEQYF. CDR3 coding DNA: TGTGCCAGCACCTCTGGGACAGGGGGCAACGAGCAGTACTTC.

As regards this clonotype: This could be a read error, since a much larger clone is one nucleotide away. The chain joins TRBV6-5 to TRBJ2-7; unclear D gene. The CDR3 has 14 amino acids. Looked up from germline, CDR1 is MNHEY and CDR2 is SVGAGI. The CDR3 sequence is CARSYLPTEDEQYF. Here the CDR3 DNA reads TGTGCCAGGAGTTACCTCCCTACAGAGGACGAGCAGTACTTC.